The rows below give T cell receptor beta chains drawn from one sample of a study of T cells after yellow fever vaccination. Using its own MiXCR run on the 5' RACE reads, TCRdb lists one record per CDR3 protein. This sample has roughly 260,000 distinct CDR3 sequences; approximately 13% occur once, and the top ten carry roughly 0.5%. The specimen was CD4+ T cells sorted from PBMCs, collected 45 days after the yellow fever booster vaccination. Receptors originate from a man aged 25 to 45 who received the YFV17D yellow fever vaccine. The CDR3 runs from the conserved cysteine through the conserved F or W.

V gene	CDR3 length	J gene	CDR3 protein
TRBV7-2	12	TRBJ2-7	CASSKQGYEQYF
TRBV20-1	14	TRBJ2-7	CSASIAGPSYEQYF
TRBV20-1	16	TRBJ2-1	CSARDRASGIDNEQFF
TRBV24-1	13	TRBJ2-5	CATGSGGQETQYF
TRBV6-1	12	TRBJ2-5	CASSETKETQYF
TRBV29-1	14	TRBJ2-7	CSVDPSGNSYEQYF
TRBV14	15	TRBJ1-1	CASSRDGQLNTEAFF
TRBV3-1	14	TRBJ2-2	CASSPIRGAGELFF
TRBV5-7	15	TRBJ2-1	CASSLGASDHNEQFF
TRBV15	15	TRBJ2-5	CATSRDPGGGETQYF
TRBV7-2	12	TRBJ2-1	CASSHGTFRQFF
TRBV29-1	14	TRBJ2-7	CSARPSGSSYEQYF
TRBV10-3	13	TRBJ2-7	CAINGQGADEQYF
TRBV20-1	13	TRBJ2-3	CSASPQNTDTQYF
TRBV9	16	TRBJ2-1	CASSVGLAGVYNEQFF
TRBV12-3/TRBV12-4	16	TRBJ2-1	CASSLEGASAWDEQFF
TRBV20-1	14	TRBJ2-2	CSAPRQGGTGELFF
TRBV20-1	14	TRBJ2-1	CSARPSGAGGEQFF
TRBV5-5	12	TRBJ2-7	CASSLAGGEQYF
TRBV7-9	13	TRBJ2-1	CASSSTTRLKAFF
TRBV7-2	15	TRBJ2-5	CASSFTYDSGETQYF
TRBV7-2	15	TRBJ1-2	CASSQGTALNYGYTF
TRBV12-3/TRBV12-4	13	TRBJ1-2	CASSLGGKNGYTF